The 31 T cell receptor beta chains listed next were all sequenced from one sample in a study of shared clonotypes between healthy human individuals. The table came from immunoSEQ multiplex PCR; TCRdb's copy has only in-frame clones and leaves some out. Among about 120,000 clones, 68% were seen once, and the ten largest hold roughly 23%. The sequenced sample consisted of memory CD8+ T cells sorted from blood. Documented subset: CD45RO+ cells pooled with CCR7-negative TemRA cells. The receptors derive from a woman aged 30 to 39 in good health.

CDR3 in amino acids: CASSHPGLASLADEQFF. The DNA of the CDR3 is TGTGCCAGCAGTCATCCGGGACTAGCCTCGCTGGCCGATGAGCAGTTCTTC. The chain uses TRBV2 and TRBJ2-1, with 9 bases matching TRBD2. Germline-derived CDR1 and CDR2 are SNHLY and FYNNEI. Trimming cost V 5 bases and J 8 bases; bases outside gene matches: 16. This CDR3 is 17 amino acids long.

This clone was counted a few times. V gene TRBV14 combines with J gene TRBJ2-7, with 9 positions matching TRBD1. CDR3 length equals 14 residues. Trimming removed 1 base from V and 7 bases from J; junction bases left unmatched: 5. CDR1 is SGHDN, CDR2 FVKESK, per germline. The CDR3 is CASSQGTGVSEQYF. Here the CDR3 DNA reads TGTGCCAGCAGCCAAGGGACAGGGGTTTCTGAGCAGTACTTC.

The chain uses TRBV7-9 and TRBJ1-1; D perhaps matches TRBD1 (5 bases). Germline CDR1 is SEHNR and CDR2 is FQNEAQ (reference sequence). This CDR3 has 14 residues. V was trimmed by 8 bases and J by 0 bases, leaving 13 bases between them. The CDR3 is CASGQGRLNTEAFF. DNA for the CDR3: TGTGCCAGCGGCCAGGGACGATTGAACACTGAAGCTTTCTTT.

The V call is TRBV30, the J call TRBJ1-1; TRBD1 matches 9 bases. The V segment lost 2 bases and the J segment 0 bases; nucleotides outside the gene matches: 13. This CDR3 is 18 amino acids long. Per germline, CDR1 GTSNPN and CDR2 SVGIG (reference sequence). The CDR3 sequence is CAWSPITGGYGVNTEAFF. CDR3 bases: TGTGCCTGGAGTCCAATAACAGGGGGCTACGGTGTGAACACTGAAGCTTTCTTT. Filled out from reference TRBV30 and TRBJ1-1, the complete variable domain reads SQTIHQWPATLVQPVGSPLSLECTVEGTSNPNLYWYRQAAGRGLQLLFYSVGIGQISSEVPQNLSASRPQDRQFILSSKKLLLSDSGFYLCAWSPITGGYGVNTEAFFGQGTRLTVV.

The CDR3 DNA sequence: TGTGCCAGTAGTATAATGGAGCGGGAGACCCAGTACTTC. Translating gives CASSIMERETQYF. J is TRBJ2-5 and V is TRBV19; a weak D match, TRBD2 (5 bases). The V gene's germline CDR1 is LNHDA and CDR2 SQIVND (reference sequence). The CDR3 covers 13 residues. Trimming removed 2 bases from V and 5 bases from J, with 9 bases in between.

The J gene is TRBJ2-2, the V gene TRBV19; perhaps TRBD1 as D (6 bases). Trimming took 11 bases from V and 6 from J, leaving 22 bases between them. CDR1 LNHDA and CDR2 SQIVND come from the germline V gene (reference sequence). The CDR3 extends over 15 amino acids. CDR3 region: CAWSRTAHSSGELFF. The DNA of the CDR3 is TGTGCCTGGTCTAGGACAGCCCATTCTTCCGGGGAGCTGTTTTTT.

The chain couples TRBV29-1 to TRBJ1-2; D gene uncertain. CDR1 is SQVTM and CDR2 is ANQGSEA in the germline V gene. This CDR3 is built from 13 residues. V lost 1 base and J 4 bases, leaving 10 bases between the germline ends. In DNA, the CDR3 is TGCAGCGTTGAAGGCAAAGGCGGCTATGGCTACACCTTC. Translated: CSVEGKGGYGYTF.

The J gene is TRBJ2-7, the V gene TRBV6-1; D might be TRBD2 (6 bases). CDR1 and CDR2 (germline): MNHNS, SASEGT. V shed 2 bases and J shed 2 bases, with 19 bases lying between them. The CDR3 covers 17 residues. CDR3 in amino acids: CASSELRPDYPPYEQYF. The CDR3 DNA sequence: TGTGCCAGCAGTGAACTTAGGCCGGACTATCCCCCCTACGAGCAGTACTTC.

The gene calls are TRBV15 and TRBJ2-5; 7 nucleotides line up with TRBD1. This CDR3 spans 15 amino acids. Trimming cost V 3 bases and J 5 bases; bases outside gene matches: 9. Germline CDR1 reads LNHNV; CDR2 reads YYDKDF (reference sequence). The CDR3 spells CATSSRQGGGETQYF. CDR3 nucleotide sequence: TGTGCCACCAGCAGTCGACAGGGTGGAGGCGAGACCCAGTACTTC.

This CDR3 reads CSPGYNEQFF. The CDR3 bases are TGCAGTCCAGGTTACAATGAGCAGTTCTTC. The V and J genes are TRBV20-1 and TRBJ2-1; D remains ambiguous. Per the germline V gene, CDR1 is DFQATT and CDR2 is SNEGSKA (reference sequence). The ends were cut back, 8 bases at V and 4 bases at J, with 6 bases in the middle. This CDR3 has 10 amino acids.

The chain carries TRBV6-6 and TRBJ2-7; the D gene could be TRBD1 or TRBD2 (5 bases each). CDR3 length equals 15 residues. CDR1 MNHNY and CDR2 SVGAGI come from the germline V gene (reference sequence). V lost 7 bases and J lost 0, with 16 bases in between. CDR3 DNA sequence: TGTGCCAGCATGGGGGTGGCAGACCACTCCTACGAGCAGTACTTC. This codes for CASMGVADHSYEQYF.

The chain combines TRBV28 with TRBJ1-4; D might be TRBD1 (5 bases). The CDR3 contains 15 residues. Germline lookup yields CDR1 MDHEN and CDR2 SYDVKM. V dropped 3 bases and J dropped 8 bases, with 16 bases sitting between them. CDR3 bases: TGTGCCAGCAGTTTGATTAGGGGAGAACGGGAAAAACTGTTTTTT. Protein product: CASSLIRGEREKLFF.

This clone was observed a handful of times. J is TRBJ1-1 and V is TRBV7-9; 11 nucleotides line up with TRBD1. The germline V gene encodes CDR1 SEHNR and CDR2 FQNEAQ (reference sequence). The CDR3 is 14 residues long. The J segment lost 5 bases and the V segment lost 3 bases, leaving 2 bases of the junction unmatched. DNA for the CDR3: TGTGCCAGCAGCTTCGGGACAGGGGGAACTGAAGCTTTCTTT. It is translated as CASSFGTGGTEAFF.

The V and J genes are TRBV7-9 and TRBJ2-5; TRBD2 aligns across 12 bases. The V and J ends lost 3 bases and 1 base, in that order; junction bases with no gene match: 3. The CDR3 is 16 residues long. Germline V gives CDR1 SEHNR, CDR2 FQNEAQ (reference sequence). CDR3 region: CASSFLTSGSQETQYF. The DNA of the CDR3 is TGTGCCAGCAGCTTCCTGACTAGCGGGAGCCAAGAGACCCAGTACTTC.

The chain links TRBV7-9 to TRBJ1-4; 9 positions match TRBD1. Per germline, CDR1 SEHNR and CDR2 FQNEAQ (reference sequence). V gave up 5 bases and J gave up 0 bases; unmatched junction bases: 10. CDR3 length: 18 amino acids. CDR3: CASSRYRGRGPTNEKLFF. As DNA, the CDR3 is TGTGCCAGCAGCCGATACAGGGGGCGTGGGCCAACTAATGAAAAACTGTTTTTT.

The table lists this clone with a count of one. CDR3 coding DNA: TGTGCCAGCAGTCAGTCGGGGGAGACCCAGTACTTC. It yields the protein CASSQSGETQYF. This chain uses TRBV28 with TRBJ2-5, with a possible D match to TRBD2 (5 bases). Trimming pared 5 bases from V and 5 bases from J, leaving 9 bases between. CDR1 is MDHEN, CDR2 SYDVKM, per germline. The CDR3 is 12 amino acids. The full variable domain, in which reference TRBV28 and TRBJ2-5 provide the parts outside the CDR3, is DVKVTQSSRYLVKRTGEKVFLECVQDMDHENMFWYRQDPGLGLRLIYFSYDVKMKEKGDIPEGYSVSREKKERFSLILESASTNQTSMYLCASSQSGETQYFGPGTRLLVL.

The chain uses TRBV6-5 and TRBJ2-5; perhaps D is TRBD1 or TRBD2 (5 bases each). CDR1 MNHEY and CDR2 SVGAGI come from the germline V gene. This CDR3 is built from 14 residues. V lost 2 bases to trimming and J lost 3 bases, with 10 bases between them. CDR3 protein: CASSYGDVEETQYF. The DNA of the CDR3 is TGTGCCAGCAGTTACGGGGACGTAGAAGAGACCCAGTACTTC.

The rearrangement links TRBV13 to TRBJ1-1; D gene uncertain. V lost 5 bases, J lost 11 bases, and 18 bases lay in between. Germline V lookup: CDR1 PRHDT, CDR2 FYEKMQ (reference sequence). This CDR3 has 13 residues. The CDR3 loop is CASSRLDYRWAFF. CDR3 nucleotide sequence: TGTGCCAGCAGCCGACTGGACTATAGGTGGGCTTTCTTT.

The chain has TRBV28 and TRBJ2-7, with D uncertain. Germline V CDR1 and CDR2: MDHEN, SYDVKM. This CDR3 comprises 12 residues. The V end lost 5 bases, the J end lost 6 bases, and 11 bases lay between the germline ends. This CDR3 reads CASSRTPTEQYF. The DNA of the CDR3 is TGTGCCAGCAGTCGAACTCCTACCGAGCAGTACTTC.

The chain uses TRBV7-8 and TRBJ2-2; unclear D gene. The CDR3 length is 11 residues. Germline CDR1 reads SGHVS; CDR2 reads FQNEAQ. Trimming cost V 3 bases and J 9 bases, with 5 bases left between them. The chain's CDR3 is CASSFGWELFF. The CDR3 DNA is TGTGCCAGCAGCTTCGGGTGGGAGCTGTTTTTT.

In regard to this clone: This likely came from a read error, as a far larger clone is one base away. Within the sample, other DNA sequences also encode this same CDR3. The DNA of the CDR3 is TGTAGCGTTGAAGTAGAGGCAGGTAATACGCAGTATTTT. Translation gives CSVEVEAGNTQYF. This chain links TRBV29-1 with TRBJ2-3, with TRBD2 as a possible D gene (5 bases). The germline V gene encodes CDR1 SQVTM and CDR2 ANQGSEA. The CDR3 totals 13 residues.

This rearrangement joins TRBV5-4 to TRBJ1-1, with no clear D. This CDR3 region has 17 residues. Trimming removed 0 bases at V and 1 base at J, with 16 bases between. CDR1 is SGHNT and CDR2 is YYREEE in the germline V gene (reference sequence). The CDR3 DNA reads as TGTGCCAGCAGCTTGGGCACACCGCTCCCCAGGAACACTGAAGCTTTCTTT. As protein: CASSLGTPLPRNTEAFF.

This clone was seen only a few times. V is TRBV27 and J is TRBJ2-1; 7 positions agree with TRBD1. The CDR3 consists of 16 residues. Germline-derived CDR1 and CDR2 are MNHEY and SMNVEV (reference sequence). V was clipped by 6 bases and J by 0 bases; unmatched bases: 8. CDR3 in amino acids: CASRLEGAGSYNEQFF. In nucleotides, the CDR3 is TGTGCCAGCAGGCTTGAGGGGGCGGGCTCCTACAATGAGCAGTTCTTC.

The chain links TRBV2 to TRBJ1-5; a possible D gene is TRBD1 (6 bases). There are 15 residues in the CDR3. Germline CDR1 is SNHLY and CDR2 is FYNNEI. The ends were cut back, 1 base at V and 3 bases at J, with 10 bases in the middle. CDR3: CASSEVGTTNQPQHF. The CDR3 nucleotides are TGTGCCAGCAGTGAAGTGGGGACAACCAATCAGCCCCAGCATTTT.

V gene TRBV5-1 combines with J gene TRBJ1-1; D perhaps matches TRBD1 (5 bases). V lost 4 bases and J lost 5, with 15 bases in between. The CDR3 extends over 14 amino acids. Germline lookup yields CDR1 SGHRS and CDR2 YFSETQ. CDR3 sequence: CASSTGTGGTEAFF. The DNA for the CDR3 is TGCGCCAGCAGCACCGGGACGGGCGGTACTGAAGCTTTCTTT. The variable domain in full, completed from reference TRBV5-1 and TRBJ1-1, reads KAGVTQTPRYLIKTRGQQVTLSCSPISGHRSVSWYQQTPGQGLQFLFEYFSETQRNKGNFPGRFSGRQFSNSRSEMNVSTLELGDSALYLCASSTGTGGTEAFFGQGTRLTVV.

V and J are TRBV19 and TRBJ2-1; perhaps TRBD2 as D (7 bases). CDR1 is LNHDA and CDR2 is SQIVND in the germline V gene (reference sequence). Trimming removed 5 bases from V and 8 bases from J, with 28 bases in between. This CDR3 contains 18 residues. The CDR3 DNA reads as TGTGCCAGTAGTCGATTTCGGGTAGTGAGGGAAGGGGGGGATGAGCAGTTCTTC. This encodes CASSRFRVVREGGDEQFF.

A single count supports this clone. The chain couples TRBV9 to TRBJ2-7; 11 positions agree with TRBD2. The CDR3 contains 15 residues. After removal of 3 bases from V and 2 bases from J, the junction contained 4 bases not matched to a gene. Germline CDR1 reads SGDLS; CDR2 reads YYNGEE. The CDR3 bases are TGTGCCAGCAGCGCCTCTAGCGGGAGGCCCTACGAGCAGTACTTC. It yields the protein CASSASSGRPYEQYF.

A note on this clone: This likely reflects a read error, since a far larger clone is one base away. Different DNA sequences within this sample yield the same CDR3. CDR3 in DNA: TGTGCCACCAGCAGAGATAGGGGGGGCGCGTCCGAACAGTACTTC. This codes for CATSRDRGGASEQYF. The chain carries TRBV15 and TRBJ2-7; TRBD2 might be the D (7 bases). The CDR3 consists of 15 residues. V was trimmed by 0 bases and J by 10 bases, leaving 19 bases between them. Germline V gene data show CDR1 as LNHNV and CDR2 as YYDKDF (reference sequence).

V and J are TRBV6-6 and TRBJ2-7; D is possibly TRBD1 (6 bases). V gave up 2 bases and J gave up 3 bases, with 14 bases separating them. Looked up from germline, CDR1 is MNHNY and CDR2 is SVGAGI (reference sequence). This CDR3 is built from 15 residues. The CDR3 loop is CASSYTSTGGYEQYF. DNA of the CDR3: TGTGCCAGCAGTTACACCTCGACAGGCGGCTACGAGCAGTACTTC.

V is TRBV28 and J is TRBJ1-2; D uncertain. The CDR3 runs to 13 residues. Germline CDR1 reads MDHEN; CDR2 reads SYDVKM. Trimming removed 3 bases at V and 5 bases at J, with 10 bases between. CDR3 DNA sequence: TGTGCCAGCAGTTTGCCATTTGCTTATGGCTACACCTTC. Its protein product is CASSLPFAYGYTF.

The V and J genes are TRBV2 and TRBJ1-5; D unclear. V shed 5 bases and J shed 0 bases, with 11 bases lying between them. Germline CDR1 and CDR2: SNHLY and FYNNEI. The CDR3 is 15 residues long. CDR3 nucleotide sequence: TGTGCCAGCAGTCCCGGGCCATATAGCAATCAGCCCCAGCATTTT. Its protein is CASSPGPYSNQPQHF.